The subject of this entry is one TCR beta chain. Its antigen is still unknown. Controls comprised healthy donors matched for age and sex. TEMRA cells were FACS-enriched, and CD8+ and CD4+ T cells were isolated negatively. Germline V gene sequence: CDR1 MNHEY, CDR2 SVGEGT. V gave up 8 bases and J gave up 1 base, with 10 bases separating them. CDR3 length: 13 amino acids. This sample is part of a study of CD8 T cells in Susac syndrome. Points from the study as a whole: A relatively small number of individuals underwent TCR sequencing and HLA analysis.

cDNA came from 0.5 to 1 ug RNA primed by random hexamers. An immunoSEQ multiplex PCR generated amplified TCR beta CDR3 products spanning 54 Vbeta and 13 Jbeta. TCRdb redid the calling of the immunoSEQ multiplex PCR reads with MiXCR, one entry per CDR3 protein. The sample carries 150,000 to 200,000 distinct CDR3 sequences, about 92% recorded once. The receptor was derived from a human donor in good health. The sequencing input was CD4+ T cells from PBMCs. The chain combines TRBV6-2 or TRBV6-3 with TRBJ2-3; no firm D call. Here the CDR3 DNA reads TGTGCCAGCCACAGATCGGGCACAGATACGCAGTATTTT. Translated, it gives CASHRSGTDTQYF.